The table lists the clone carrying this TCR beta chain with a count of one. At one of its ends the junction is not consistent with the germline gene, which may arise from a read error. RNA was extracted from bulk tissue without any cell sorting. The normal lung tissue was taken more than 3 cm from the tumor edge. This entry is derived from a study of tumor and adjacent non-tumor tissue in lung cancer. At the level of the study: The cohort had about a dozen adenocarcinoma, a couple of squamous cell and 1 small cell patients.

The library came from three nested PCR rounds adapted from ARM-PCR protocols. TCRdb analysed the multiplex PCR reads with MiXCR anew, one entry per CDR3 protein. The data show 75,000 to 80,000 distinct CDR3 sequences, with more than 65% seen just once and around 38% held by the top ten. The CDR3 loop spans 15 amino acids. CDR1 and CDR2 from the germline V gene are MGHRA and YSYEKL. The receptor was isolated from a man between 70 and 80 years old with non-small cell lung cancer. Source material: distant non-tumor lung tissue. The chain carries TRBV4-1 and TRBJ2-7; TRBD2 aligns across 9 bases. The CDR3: CASSPETSGIYEQYF. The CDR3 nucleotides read TGCGCCAGCAGCCCCGAGACTAGCGGAATCTACGAGCAATACTTC.